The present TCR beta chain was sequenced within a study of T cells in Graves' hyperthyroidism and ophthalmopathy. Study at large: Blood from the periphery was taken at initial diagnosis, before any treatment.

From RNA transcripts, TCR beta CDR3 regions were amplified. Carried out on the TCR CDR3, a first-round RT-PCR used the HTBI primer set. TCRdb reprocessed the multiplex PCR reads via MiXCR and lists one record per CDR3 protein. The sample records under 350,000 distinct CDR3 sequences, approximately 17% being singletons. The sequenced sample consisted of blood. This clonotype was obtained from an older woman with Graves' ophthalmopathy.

The CDR3 DNA reads as TGTGCCAGCAGCATACGACAGGGGGGCGGCTACACCTTC. It encodes CASSIRQGGGYTF. This rearrangement joins TRBV12-3 or TRBV12-4 to TRBJ1-2; TRBD1 agrees at 9 bases. This CDR3 contains 13 residues. Germline trimming cut 6 bases from V and 8 bases from J; bases unmatched to any gene: 7.